Listed here are 5 T cell receptor beta chains from one sample, sequenced in a study of CD8 T cells in ankylosing spondylitis. General observations from the study: Seemingly distinctive of ankylosing spondylitis blood was a TCR beta motif formed by eight highly homologous variants.

TCRdb itself ran the 5' RACE reads through MiXCR, one entry per CDR3 protein. The sample records about 400,000 distinct CDR3 sequences, approximately 20% being singletons. These receptors' targets are unknown. The sequencing sample was made of blood, either unsorted or a sorted T cell fraction (not recorded which). The receptor set was obtained from a male donor with ankylosing spondylitis.

This clonotype was seen a handful of times. This chain connects TRBV9 to TRBJ2-3; TRBD1 is a possible D gene (5 bases). TRBJ1-5 matches the DNA end more closely, so the J call is doubtful. This CDR3 region has 17 residues. Looked up from germline, CDR1 is SGDLS and CDR2 is YYNGEE. The CDR3 nucleotides are TGTGCCAGCAGCGTAGATCCAACTCCGGGACTAGGGTCGAAACAGCATTTT. Translated: CASSVDPTPGLGSKQHF.

This clonotype showed up just a few times. The J gene is TRBJ2-2, the V gene TRBV5-5, with TRBD1 matching 7 bases. V trimming: 5 bases; J trimming: 7 bases; junction bases outside the gene matches: 14. The CDR3 is made up of 16 amino acids. CDR1 and CDR2 (germline): SGHKS, YYEKEE (reference sequence). The CDR3 loop reads CASSFTRTGVGGELFF. CDR3 DNA: TGTGCCAGCAGTTTTACACGTACAGGGGTTGGCGGGGAGCTGTTTTTT.

This clonotype was detected only a few times. The rearrangement links TRBV20-1 to TRBJ2-2; 8 bases match TRBD1. The germline gives CDR1 DFQATT, CDR2 SNEGSKA (reference sequence). This CDR3 is 16 amino acids long. With V trimmed by 0 bases and J by 4 bases, 7 bases remained unmatched. As DNA, the CDR3 is TGCAGTGCTAGAGACCCCAGGGGGCTAGTCACCGGGGAGCTGTTTTTT. Amino acids: CSARDPRGLVTGELFF.

The chain links TRBV6-5 to TRBJ2-1; D might be TRBD1 (6 bases). V lost 2 bases, J lost 3 bases, and 8 bases lay in between. The CDR3 contains 14 residues. The germline V gene has CDR1 MNHEY and CDR2 SVGAGI. CDR3 sequence reads: CASSYRTVYNEQFF. CDR3 sequence (DNA): TGTGCCAGCAGTTACCGGACAGTCTACAATGAGCAGTTCTTC.

Only a few counts were recorded for this clonotype. This sequence joins TRBV5-5 and TRBJ2-1; 8 positions agree with TRBD2. CDR1 and CDR2 from the germline V gene are SGHKS and YYEKEE (reference sequence). The CDR3 has 16 amino acids. V was clipped by 3 bases and J by 0 bases; unmatched bases: 5. This CDR3 reads CASSWTSLSSYNEQFF. CDR3 DNA sequence: TGTGCCAGCAGCTGGACTAGCTTGAGCTCCTACAATGAGCAGTTCTTC.